The 11 T cell receptor beta chains below were found in one sample sequenced in a study of blood T cell repertoires in COVID-19. This table comes from immunoSEQ multiplex PCR, and its TCRdb copy is limited to in-frame clones, with some not included. The sample shows some 120,000 clones, about 81% of them seen only once. Sequencing was done on a sample of peripheral blood. Every receptor here comes from a woman aged 45-59 years with acute or convalescent COVID-19.

V and J are TRBV2 and TRBJ2-3; 7 bases are shared with TRBD1. Germline-derived CDR1 and CDR2 are SNHLY and FYNNEI. The CDR3 has 13 residues. V lost 7 bases, J lost 9 bases, and 10 bases stayed unmatched. The CDR3 is CASNGQARSTQYF. CDR3 DNA sequence: TGTGCCAGCAACGGACAGGCCCGTTCAACGCAGTATTTT.

The chain is built from TRBV19 and TRBJ1-5; D uncertain. V was cut by 1 base and J by 0 bases, with 7 bases left in between. Germline V gene sequence: CDR1 LNHDA, CDR2 SQIVND (reference sequence). The CDR3 covers 15 residues. The CDR3 coding sequence is TGTGCCAGTAGTATAGTTGCGGCTAGCAATCAGCCCCAGCATTTT. Its protein is CASSIVAASNQPQHF.

CDR3 DNA: TGTGCCAGCAGTCCCGCGGGAGGAAGCTCCTACAATGAGCAGTTCTTC. Translating it yields CASSPAGGSSYNEQFF. The chain combines TRBV28 with TRBJ2-1; 8 nucleotides match TRBD2. The germline V gene encodes CDR1 MDHEN and CDR2 SYDVKM. V shed 5 bases, J shed 0 bases, and the junction held 6 bases outside the gene matches. The CDR3 spans 16 residues.

V is TRBV5-1 and J is TRBJ2-2; D perhaps matches TRBD2 (6 bases). Germline V gene data show CDR1 as SGHRS and CDR2 as YFSETQ. V lost 4 bases and J 4 bases, leaving 14 bases between the germline ends. The CDR3 has 15 residues. The chain's CDR3 is CASSLDGTGTGELFF. The CDR3, as DNA: TGCGCCAGCAGCCTGGACGGGACTGGCACCGGGGAGCTGTTTTTT.

The rearrangement links TRBV27 to TRBJ2-1; 12 bases match TRBD2. V shed 6 bases, J shed 4 bases, and the junction held 7 bases outside the gene matches. The V gene's germline CDR1 is MNHEY and CDR2 SMNVEV (reference sequence). This CDR3 is built from 16 residues. The CDR3 sequence is CASSRLGTSGYNEQFF. The CDR3 DNA reads TGTGCCAGCAGCCGACTGGGGACTAGCGGGTACAATGAGCAGTTCTTC.

The chain employs TRBV19 and TRBJ1-5; D unclear. Germline-derived CDR1 and CDR2 are LNHDA and SQIVND (reference sequence). This CDR3 is 14 amino acids long. The V and J ends lost 2 bases and 4 bases respectively, with 9 bases between them. CDR3 protein: CASSIRTGNQPQHF. CDR3 coding DNA: TGTGCCAGTAGTATACGGACTGGTAATCAGCCCCAGCATTTT.

This chain links TRBV14 with TRBJ1-4; a possible D gene is TRBD1 (5 bases). V dropped 4 bases and J dropped 8 bases, with 14 bases sitting between them. The CDR3 extends over 14 amino acids. Germline V gene lookup returns CDR1 SGHDN and CDR2 FVKESK. CDR3 loop: CASSPRPSGEKLFF. CDR3 DNA: TGTGCCAGCAGCCCTCGTCCTTCAGGGGAAAAACTGTTTTTT.

The CDR3 protein is CASRTGGVYEQYF. In DNA, the CDR3 is TGTGCCAGCAGGACAGGGGGCGTCTACGAGCAGTACTTC. V is TRBV6-6 and J is TRBJ2-7, with 10 positions matching TRBD1. The CDR3 sequence is 13 residues long. Germline V gene lookup returns CDR1 MNHNY and CDR2 SVGAGI (reference sequence). The trim removed 6 bases at V and 3 bases at J, leaving 2 bases unmatched.

This clone has a handful of counts. The chain is built from TRBV2 and TRBJ2-3, with D perhaps TRBD2 (6 bases). The CDR3 spans 15 residues. V lost 8 bases, J lost 0 bases, and 15 bases lay in between. Per germline, CDR1 SNHLY and CDR2 FYNNEI. The CDR3 DNA reads as TGTGCCAGCCATCCTGGACTAACTAGCACAGATACGCAGTATTTT. Its translation: CASHPGLTSTDTQYF. The complete variable domain, with remaining parts taken from reference TRBV2 and TRBJ2-3, reads EPEVTQTPSHQVTQMGQEVILRCVPISNHLYFYWYRQILGQKVEFLVSFYNNEISEKSEIFDDQFSVERPDGSNFTLKIRSTKLEDSAMYFCASHPGLTSTDTQYFGPGTRLTVL.

The chain links TRBV6-2 or TRBV6-3 to TRBJ2-3; 9 bases fit TRBD2. Germline V gene data show CDR1 as MNHEY and CDR2 as SVGEGT. The CDR3 runs to 15 residues. V shed 2 bases, J shed 5 bases, and the junction held 5 bases outside the gene matches. CDR3 sequence: CASSYLGLAGDTQYF. The CDR3 coding sequence is TGTGCCAGCAGTTACCTGGGACTAGCAGGAGATACGCAGTATTTT.

This clone occurred once. The V gene is TRBV3-1 (or the pseudogene TRBV3-2), the J gene TRBJ1-1; D unclear. The V gene lost 3 bases and the J gene lost 0 bases, with 8 bases spanning the gap. The germline CDR1 and CDR2 sequences are LGHDT and YNNKEL (reference sequence). The CDR3 is 14 amino acids. CDR3 in DNA: TGTGCCAGCAGCCAGGCAATCATGAACACTGAAGCTTTCTTT. This translates into CASSQAIMNTEAFF.